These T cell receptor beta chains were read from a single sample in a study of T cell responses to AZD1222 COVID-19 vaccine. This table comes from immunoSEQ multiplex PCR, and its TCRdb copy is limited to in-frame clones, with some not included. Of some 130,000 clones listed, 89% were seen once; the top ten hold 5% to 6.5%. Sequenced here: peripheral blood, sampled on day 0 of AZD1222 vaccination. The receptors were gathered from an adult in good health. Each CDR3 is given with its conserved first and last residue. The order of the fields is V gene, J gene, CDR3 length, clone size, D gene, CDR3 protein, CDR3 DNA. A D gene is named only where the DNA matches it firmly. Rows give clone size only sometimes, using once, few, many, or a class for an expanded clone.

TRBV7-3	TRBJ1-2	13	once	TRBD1	CASSEARTGGYTF	TGTGCCAGCAGCGAAGCCAGGACAGGTGGCTACACCTTC
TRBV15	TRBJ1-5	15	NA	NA	CATSRAMTINQPQHF	TGTGCCACCAGCAGAGCCATGACCATTAATCAGCCCCAGCATTTT
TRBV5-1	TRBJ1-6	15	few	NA	CASSLVSGERPPLHF	TGCGCCAGCAGCTTGGTTTCCGGGGAACGGCCACCCCTCCACTTT
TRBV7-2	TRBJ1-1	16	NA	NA	CASSQRRTGVGTEAFF	TGTGCCAGCAGCCAGAGAAGGACGGGAGTAGGCACTGAAGCTTTCTTT
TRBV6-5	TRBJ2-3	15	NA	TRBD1	CASDLQGLGTDTQYF	TGTGCCAGTGACCTACAGGGGTTGGGCACAGATACGCAGTATTTT
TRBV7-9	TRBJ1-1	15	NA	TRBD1	CASSSPGTGKTEAFF	TGTGCCAGCAGCTCCCCGGGGACAGGGAAAACTGAAGCTTTCTTT
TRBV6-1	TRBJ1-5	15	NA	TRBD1	CASSDRQGPNQPQHF	TGTGCCAGCAGTGACCGACAGGGCCCTAATCAGCCCCAGCATTTT
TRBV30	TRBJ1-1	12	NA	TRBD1	CAWSRGTGKAFF	TGTGCCTGGAGTCGAGGGACAGGGAAAGCTTTCTTT
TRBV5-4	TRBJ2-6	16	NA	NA	CASSLPGASGANVLTF	TGTGCCAGCAGCTTGCCAGGCGCTTCTGGGGCCAACGTCCTGACTTTC
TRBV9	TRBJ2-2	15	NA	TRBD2	CASSVLAGNTGELFF	TGTGCCAGCAGCGTACTAGCGGGGAACACCGGGGAGCTGTTTTTT
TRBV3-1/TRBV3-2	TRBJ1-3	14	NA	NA	CASSLGELENTIYF	TGTGCCAGCAGCCTCGGGGAGTTGGAAAACACCATATATTTT
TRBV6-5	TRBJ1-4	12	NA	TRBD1	CASSYGQGILFF	TGTGCCAGCAGCTACGGACAGGGCATACTGTTTTTT
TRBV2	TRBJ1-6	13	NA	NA	CASSPPINSPLHF	TGTGCCAGCAGTCCCCCGATAAATTCACCCCTCCACTTT
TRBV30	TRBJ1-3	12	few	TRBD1	CAWKLGGTTIYF	TGTGCCTGGAAATTAGGGGGCACCACCATATATTTT
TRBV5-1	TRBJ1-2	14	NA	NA	CASSRDSPLKGYTF	TGCGCCAGCAGTCGAGACAGCCCTCTAAAGGGCTACACCTTC
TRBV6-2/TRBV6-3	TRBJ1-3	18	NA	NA	CASSSIVAVGYSGNTIYF	TGTGCCAGCAGTTCCATCGTGGCCGTCGGATACTCTGGAAACACCATATATTTT
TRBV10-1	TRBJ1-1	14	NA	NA	CASSSGGSNTEAFF	TGCGCCAGCAGCTCGGGGGGTTCGAACACTGAAGCTTTCTTT
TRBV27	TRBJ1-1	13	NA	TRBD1	CASRTGGRGEAFF	TGTGCCAGTAGAACAGGGGGCCGGGGTGAAGCTTTCTTT
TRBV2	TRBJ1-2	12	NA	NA	CASSDFSYGYTF	TGTGCCAGCAGTGATTTCAGCTATGGCTACACCTTC
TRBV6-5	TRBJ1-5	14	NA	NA	CASGRDGIFQPQHF	TGTGCCAGCGGCCGAGACGGGATCTTCCAGCCCCAGCATTTT
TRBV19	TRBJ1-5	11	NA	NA	CASSFAGPQHF	TGTGCCAGTAGTTTCGCCGGGCCCCAGCATTTT
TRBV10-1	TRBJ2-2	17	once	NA	CASSGRGGLRNTGELFF	TGCGCCAGCAGTGGGAGGGGAGGTCTACGGAACACCGGGGAGCTGTTTTTT
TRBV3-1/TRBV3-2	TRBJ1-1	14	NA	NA	CASSPHGGNTEAFF	TGTGCCAGCAGCCCCCATGGGGGTAACACTGAAGCTTTCTTT
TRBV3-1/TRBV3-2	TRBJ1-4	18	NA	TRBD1	CASSQELGQGGPRGQLFF	TGTGCCAGCAGCCAAGAACTAGGTCAGGGGGGACCGCGGGGCCAACTGTTTTTT
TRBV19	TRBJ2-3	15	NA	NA	CASSLLGGFTDTQYF	TGTGCCAGTAGTCTCTTAGGAGGATTCACAGATACGCAGTATTTT
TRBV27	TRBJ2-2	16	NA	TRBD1	CASSTLTGGEEGELFF	TGTGCCAGCAGTACTCTGACAGGGGGCGAAGAAGGGGAGCTGTTTTTT
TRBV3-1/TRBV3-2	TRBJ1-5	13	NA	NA	CASSRGAGQPQHF	TGTGCCAGCAGCCGGGGGGCTGGGCAGCCCCAGCATTTT
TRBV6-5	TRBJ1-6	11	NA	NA	CASMAGLPLHF	TGTGCCAGCATGGCGGGTTTACCCCTCCACTTT
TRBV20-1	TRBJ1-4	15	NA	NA	CSASFPGTANEKLFF	TGCAGTGCTAGTTTTCCCGGGACCGCTAATGAAAAACTGTTTTTT
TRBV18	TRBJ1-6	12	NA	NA	CASSPMGSPLHF	TGTGCCAGCTCACCAATGGGATCACCCCTCCACTTT
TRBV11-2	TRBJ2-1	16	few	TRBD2	CASSLDPSGGANEQFF	TGTGCCAGCAGCTTAGATCCTAGCGGGGGGGCCAATGAGCAGTTCTTC
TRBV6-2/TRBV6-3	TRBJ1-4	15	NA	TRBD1	CASSSITGANEKLFF	TGTGCCAGCAGTTCGATTACAGGGGCAAATGAAAAACTGTTTTTT
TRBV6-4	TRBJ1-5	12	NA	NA	CASGPPIQPQHF	TGTGCCAGTGGACCTCCAATTCAGCCCCAGCATTTT
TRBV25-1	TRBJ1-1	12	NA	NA	CASSEPVGEAFF	TGTGCCAGCAGTGAACCGGTAGGAGAAGCTTTCTTT
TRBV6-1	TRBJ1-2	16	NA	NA	CASSETGLGANYGYTF	TGTGCCAGCAGTGAGACAGGACTTGGTGCTAACTATGGCTACACCTTC
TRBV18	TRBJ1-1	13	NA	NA	CASSPGGPTEAFF	TGTGCCAGCTCCCCCGGGGGACCAACCGAAGCTTTCTTT
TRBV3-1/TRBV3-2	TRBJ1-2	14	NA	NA	CASSQVPATYGYTF	TGTGCCAGCAGCCAAGTTCCAGCCACCTATGGCTACACCTTC
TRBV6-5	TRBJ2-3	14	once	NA	CASSSWAGGSALNF	NA
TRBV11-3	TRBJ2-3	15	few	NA	CASSLGGRNTDTQYF	TGTGCCAGCAGCTTAGGGGGCCGGAACACAGATACGCAGTATTTT
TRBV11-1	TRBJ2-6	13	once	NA	CASSLGTANVLTF	TGTGCCAGCAGCTTGGGGACAGCCAACGTCCTGACTTTC
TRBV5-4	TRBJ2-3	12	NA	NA	CASSFAKDTQYF	TGTGCCAGCAGCTTCGCGAAAGATACGCAGTATTTT
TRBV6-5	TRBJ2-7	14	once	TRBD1	CASSYNRGPYEQYF	TGTGCCAGCAGTTATAACAGGGGCCCCTACGAGCAGTACTTC
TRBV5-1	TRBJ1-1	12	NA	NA	CASSLGDTEAFF	TGCGCCAGCAGCTTGGGGGACACTGAAGCTTTCTTT
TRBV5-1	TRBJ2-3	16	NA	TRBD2	CASSLGTSGGSDTQYF	TGCGCCAGCAGCTTGGGGACTAGCGGGGGGTCGGATACGCAGTATTTT
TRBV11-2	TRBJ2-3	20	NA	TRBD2	CASSLDVGAGGPTDTDTQYF	TGTGCCAGCAGCTTAGATGTGGGAGCGGGGGGCCCGACGGACACAGATACGCAGTATTTT
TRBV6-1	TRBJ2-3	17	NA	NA	CASSEWNRGPSTDTQYF	TGTGCCAGCAGTGAATGGAACCGGGGGCCTAGCACAGATACGCAGTATTTT
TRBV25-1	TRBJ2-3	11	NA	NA	CASTWGDTQYF	TGTGCCAGCACATGGGGAGATACGCAGTATTTT
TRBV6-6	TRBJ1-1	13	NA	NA	CASSPRGSTEAFF	TGTGCCAGCAGTCCAAGGGGATCCACTGAAGCTTTCTTT
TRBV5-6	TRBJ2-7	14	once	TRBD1	CASSRQDRRYEQYF	TGTGCCAGCAGCCGACAGGACAGGAGATACGAGCAGTACTTC
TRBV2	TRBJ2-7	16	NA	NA	CASSEYTAGGRYEQYF	TGTGCCAGCAGTGAGTACACAGCCGGGGGTAGGTACGAGCAGTACTTC
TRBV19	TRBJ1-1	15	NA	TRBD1	CASSISGTETSEAFF	TGTGCCAGTAGTATATCCGGGACAGAGACATCTGAAGCTTTCTTT
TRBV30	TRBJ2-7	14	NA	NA	CAWGGPRATYEQYF	TGTGCCTGGGGGGGTCCTCGTGCCACCTACGAGCAGTACTTC
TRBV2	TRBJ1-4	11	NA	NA	CASSGRTQLFF	TGTGCCAGCAGTGGGAGGACACAACTGTTTTTT